This TCR beta chain was found in a study of cytomegalovirus exposure and HLA in healthy donors. In the PCR, 60 Vbeta and 13 Jbeta primers were used. Sequencing used immunoSEQ multiplex PCR; TCRdb keeps in-frame clones, though not all of them. The repertoire holds about 35,000 clones, with roughly 78% as singletons. Notes on this clone: Its antigen is currently unknown.

Study observations and caveats: DRB1 showed the most TCR associations and HLA-C the fewest in a later analysis, as rates varied by HLA locus. A classifier reportedly called cytomegalovirus status with high sensitivity and specificity. In a later analysis, donors in an Asian-associated ancestry cluster reportedly had fewer N-insertions in productive TCRs than the cohort mean.

V gave up 1 base and J gave up 5 bases; unmatched junction bases: 13. This CDR3 is 17 amino acids long. CDR1 is MGHDK and CDR2 is SYGVNS in the germline V gene. The V call is TRBV25-1, the J call TRBJ2-7, with 8 bases matching TRBD1. Specimen: PBMCs. This receptor was taken from a male donor in good health and CMV-seronegative. DNA for the CDR3: TGTGCCAGCAGTGAATCTACAGGGGGGACTCCCCTCCACGAGCAGTACTTC. Amino acid sequence: CASSESTGGTPLHEQYF.